This TCR beta chain was identified in a study of blood T cell repertoires in COVID-19 (dated by TCRdb to about 2020). For the study in its entirety: Samples covering the acute and convalescent phases of COVID-19 were provided by collaborators in the United States, Italy and Spain. Deeply sampled blood TCRbeta repertoires from subjects exposed to, actively infected with, or recovered from COVID-19 were included in the dataset. Where available, HLA class I and class II types were taken from metadata supplied by the sample provider and were not determined by assay-based typing. The repertoires were released in a freely available public database meant as a resource for research on the immune response to SARS-CoV-2. The samples were drawn from the first 160 participants of the ongoing ImmuneRACE study and from under 1,500 subjects provided by 6 global collaborators. The material from the prospective study consisted of cDNA or gDNA derived from T cells, B-cell-depleted T cells, or PBMCs. Nearly every sample came with metadata listing a de-identified subject ID, COVID-19 status, age in years and sex. Broad study findings and their caveats: The amount of clinical and demographic metadata varied by source and participant and was provided uncurated.

The immunoSEQ Assay, a bias-controlled multiplex PCR, was used to amplify TCRbeta CDR3 regions from genomic DNA. Per the authors' processing: The number of nucleated cells in each sample was estimated from the amplification of reference gene primers within the assay. To quantify the absolute abundance of each unique TCRbeta CDR3 rearrangement, sequence reads were collapsed and filtered. For each sample, productive Simpson clonality was calculated as the square root of Simpson's diversity index across productive rearrangements. TCRdb stores this immuneACCESS table with in-frame sequences only. Part of the clones is absent; in the studies checked, under half of the shortfall reflects unresolved V genes, and no reason is known for the rest. That table is the source of V, J and clone size, and D and trimming were worked out from the DNA. Within this sample are tens of thousands of clones, with 88% of them counted one time only. About 1.2% of the sample goes to the ten largest clones.

Collaborating institutions collected whole blood in K2EDTA tubes following their own protocols. For TCRbeta analysis, collaborator samples were shipped as frozen whole blood, as isolated PBMCs, or as DNA extracted from either sample type. Turning to this clone: The specificity of this receptor is unknown. Base quality data are lacking; no much larger clone is found one base away.

Germline trimming amounts to 4 bases on V and 1 base on J, with 5 as the count of junction bases outside the gene matches. CDR1 and CDR2 (SGHVS, FNYEAQ) derive from the germline V gene. Measured from the cysteine to the phenylalanine, the CDR3 is 15 residues long. The CDR3 DNA has 45 bases and is translated from base 1. The receptor chain draws on TRBV7-6 and TRBJ2-3, and 7 junction bases match TRBD1. The specimen was peripheral blood. This TCR derives from a woman aged 55-69 years with acute or convalescent COVID-19. This receptor has the CDR3 CASSSSGTGTDTQYF. The sequenced DNA: TGTGCCAGCAGCTCATCCGGGACAGGCACAGATACGCAGTATTTT.